The entry below gives a single T cell receptor (beta chain) sequence along with its context. The ends were cut back, 5 bases at V and 4 bases at J, with 13 bases in the middle. The CDR3 extends over 14 amino acids. Germline values: CDR1 MNHEY, CDR2 SMNVEV (reference sequence). This sample is drawn from a study of T cells in Graves' hyperthyroidism and ophthalmopathy. The TCR beta CDR3 regions underwent amplification using RNA transcripts as the source. An initial round of RT-PCR targeting the TCR CDR3 relied on the HTBI primer set. TCRdb called the multiplex PCR reads again in MiXCR, with one record for every CDR3 protein. In the table there are hundreds of thousands of distinct CDR3 sequences, less than 25% of which are singletons.

The sequencing input was blood. V and J are TRBV27 and TRBJ2-3; tentative D call: TRBD1 (7 bases). This clonotype was sampled from a man under 40 with Graves' ophthalmopathy. This CDR3 reads CASSGRGDADTQYF. The CDR3 DNA reads TGTGCCAGCAGTGGCAGGGGGGACGCAGATACGCAGTATTTT.